The entry that follows covers one T cell receptor (beta chain) sequence. Antigen unknown. Specified treatment: 10-day PBMC culture with coronavirus spike peptide pools or control peptides (ViraFEST assay). For ViraFEST, peptide pools expanded antigen-specific T cells, after which the TCRs were sequenced. Cultured CD4+ T cell DNA was sequenced using the Oncomine TCR Beta short-read assay. In TCRdb, the PCR reads were re-called with MiXCR into one record per CDR3 protein. The repertoire holds 9,000 to 10,000 distinct CDR3 sequences, with about 55% as singletons. This entry belongs to a study of vaccination and CD4 T cells after COVID-19. Study in general: The convalescent population consisted of six males and four females, two of whom were of Hispanic ethnicity. Timing of post-vaccine sample collection was a median about 79 days after dose two, with a range of 14 to 241. Findings and limits, study-wide: Median counts of SARS-CoV-2-reactive clonotypes increased from approximately 21 to 40; this difference was not significant.

With 5 bases clipped from V and 5 bases from J, the junction kept 4 bases outside the gene matches. The CDR3 totals 15 residues. Germline assignment: CDR1 SGHNT and CDR2 YYREEE (reference sequence). This sequence was found in a human donor who had recovered from COVID-19. The chain has TRBV5-4 and TRBJ2-3; TRBD2 agrees at 14 bases. Input material: CD4+ T cells from blood, cultured in vitro. CDR3 in amino acids: CASSIGLAGGDTQYF. Here the CDR3 DNA reads TGTGCCAGCAGTATCGGACTAGCGGGAGGAGATACGCAGTATTTT.